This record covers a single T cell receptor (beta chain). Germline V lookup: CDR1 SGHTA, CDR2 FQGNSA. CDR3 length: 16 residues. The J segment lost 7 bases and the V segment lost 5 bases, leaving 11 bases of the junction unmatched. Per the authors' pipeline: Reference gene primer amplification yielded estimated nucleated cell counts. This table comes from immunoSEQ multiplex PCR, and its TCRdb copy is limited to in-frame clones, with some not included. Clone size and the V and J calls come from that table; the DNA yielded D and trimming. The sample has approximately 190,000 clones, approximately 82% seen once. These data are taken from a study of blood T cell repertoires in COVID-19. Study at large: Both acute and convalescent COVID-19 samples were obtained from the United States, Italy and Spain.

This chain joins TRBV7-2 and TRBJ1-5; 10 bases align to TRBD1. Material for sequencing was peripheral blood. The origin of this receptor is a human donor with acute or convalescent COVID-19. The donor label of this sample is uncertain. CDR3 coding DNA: TGTGCCAGCAGCCCCCGGACAGGGGGAGGTGGACAGCCCCAGCATTTT. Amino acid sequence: CASSPRTGGGGQPQHF.